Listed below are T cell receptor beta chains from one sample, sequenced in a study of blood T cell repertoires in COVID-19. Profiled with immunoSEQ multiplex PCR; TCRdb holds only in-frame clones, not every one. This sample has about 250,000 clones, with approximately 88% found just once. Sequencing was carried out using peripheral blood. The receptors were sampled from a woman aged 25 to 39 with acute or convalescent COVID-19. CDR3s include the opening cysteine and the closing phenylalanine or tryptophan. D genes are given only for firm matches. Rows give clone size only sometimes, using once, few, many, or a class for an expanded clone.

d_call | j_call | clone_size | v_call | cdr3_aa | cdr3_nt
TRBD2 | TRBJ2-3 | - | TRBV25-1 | CASSDSTSVDTQYF | TGTGCCAGCAGTGATTCCACTAGCGTAGATACGCAGTATTTT
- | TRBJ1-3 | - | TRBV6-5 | CASRQTISGNTIYF | TGTGCCAGCAGGCAGACTATCTCTGGAAACACCATATATTTT
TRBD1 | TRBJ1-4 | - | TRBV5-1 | CASSLGDRSSEKLFF | TGCGCCAGCAGCTTGGGGGACAGGTCGTCGGAAAAACTGTTTTTT
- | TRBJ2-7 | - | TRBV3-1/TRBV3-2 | CASRVSGGTSYEQYF | TGTGCCAGCAGGGTTAGCGGCGGGACTTCCTACGAGCAGTACTTC
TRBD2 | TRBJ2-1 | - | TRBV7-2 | CASSRTSGSNSNEQFF | TGTGCCAGCAGCCGCACCAGCGGGAGCAATTCCAATGAGCAGTTCTTC
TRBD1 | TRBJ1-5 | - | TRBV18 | CASSPPGTAYQPQHF | TGTGCCAGCTCACCACCCGGGACAGCGTATCAGCCCCAGCATTTT
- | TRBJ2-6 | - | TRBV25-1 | CASSLWTIGANVLTF | TGTGCCAGCAGCCTTTGGACAATTGGGGCCAACGTCCTGACTTTC
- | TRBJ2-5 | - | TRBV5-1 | CASSLGQGPQETQYF | TGCGCCAGCAGCTTGGGTCAGGGGCCCCAAGAGACCCAGTACTTC
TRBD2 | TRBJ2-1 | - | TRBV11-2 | CASSSVWGAGGEQFF | TGTGCCAGCAGCTCAGTTTGGGGCGCGGGGGGTGAGCAGTTCTTC
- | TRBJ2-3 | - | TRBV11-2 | CASSSGLGTTDTQYF | TGTGCCAGCAGCTCGGGACTGGGTACCACAGATACGCAGTATTTT
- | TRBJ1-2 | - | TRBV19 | CASSVQRDNYGYTF | TGTGCCAGTAGTGTACAGAGAGATAACTATGGCTACACCTTC
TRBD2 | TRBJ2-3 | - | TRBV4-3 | CASSQGGLAGYTQYF | TGCGCCAGCAGCCAAGGAGGACTAGCGGGATATACGCAGTATTTT
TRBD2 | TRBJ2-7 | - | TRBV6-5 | CASSSTLAGDYEQYF | TGTGCCAGCAGTTCAACGCTAGCGGGAGACTACGAGCAGTACTTC
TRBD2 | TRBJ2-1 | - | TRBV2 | CATPGLAGGGYNEQFF | TGTGCCACACCGGGACTAGCGGGAGGAGGGTACAATGAGCAGTTCTTC
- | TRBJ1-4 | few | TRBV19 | CASSIAGALNEKLFF | TGTGCCAGTAGTATCGCAGGGGCATTAAATGAAAAACTGTTTTTT
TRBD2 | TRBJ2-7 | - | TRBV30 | CACQLAGANPYEQYF | TGTGCCTGCCAATTAGCGGGAGCAAACCCCTACGAGCAGTACTTC
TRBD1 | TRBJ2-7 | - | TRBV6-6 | CASSRTPGTGESYEQYF | TGTGCCAGCAGTCGTACCCCCGGGACAGGGGAATCCTACGAGCAGTACTTC
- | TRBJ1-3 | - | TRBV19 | CASSSTGLSGNTIYF | TGTGCCAGTAGTAGCACAGGCCTCTCTGGAAACACCATATATTTT
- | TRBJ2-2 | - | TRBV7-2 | CASSLGGINTGELFF | TGTGCCAGCAGCTTAGGAGGGATCAACACCGGGGAGCTGTTTTTT
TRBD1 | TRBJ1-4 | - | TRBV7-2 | CASSLPSGGLEKLFF | TGTGCCAGCAGCCTCCCGTCAGGGGGTCTTGAAAAACTGTTTTTT
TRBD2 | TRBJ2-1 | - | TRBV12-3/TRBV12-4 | CASSFGTIEQFF | TGTGCCAGCAGTTTTGGGACTATTGAGCAGTTCTTC
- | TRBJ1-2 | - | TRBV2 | CASRKEGVGGYTF | TGTGCCAGCAGGAAAGAGGGGGTGGGTGGCTACACCTTC
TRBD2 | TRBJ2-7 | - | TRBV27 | CASSYQLAVGREQYF | TGTGCCAGCAGTTATCAACTAGCGGTGGGAAGGGAGCAGTACTTC
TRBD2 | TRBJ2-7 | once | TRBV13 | CASSFRTRDYEQYF | TGTGCCAGCAGCTTCCGGACTAGAGACTACGAGCAGTACTTC
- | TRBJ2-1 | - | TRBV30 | CAWSGFLHGQGGTGEQFF | TGTGCCTGGAGTGGATTTCTCCACGGACAGGGAGGGACAGGTGAGCAGTTCTTC
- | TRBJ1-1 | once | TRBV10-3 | CAIRLTGKTEAFF | TGTGCCATCAGACTTACAGGGAAGACTGAAGCTTTCTTT
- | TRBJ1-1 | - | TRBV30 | CAWSAGYGNTEAFF | TGTGCCTGGAGTGCGGGTTATGGGAACACTGAAGCTTTCTTT
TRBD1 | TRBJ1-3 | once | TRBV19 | CASRTRAGTAGNTIYF | TGTGCCAGTAGGACCCGGGCGGGGACAGCTGGAAACACCATATATTTT
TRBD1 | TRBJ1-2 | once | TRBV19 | CASSVQGRNYGYTF | TGTGCCAGTAGTGTACAGGGGCGAAACTATGGCTACACCTTC
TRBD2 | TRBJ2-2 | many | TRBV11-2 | CASSSGLAGGVGTGELFF | TGTGCCAGCAGCTCCGGACTAGCGGGAGGGGTTGGGACCGGGGAGCTGTTTTTT
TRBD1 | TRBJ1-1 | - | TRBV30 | CACRQGERSATEAFF | TGTGCCTGTAGACAGGGGGAAAGATCGGCCACTGAAGCTTTCTTT
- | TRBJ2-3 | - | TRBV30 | CAWSVGGVGHTDTQYF | TGTGCCTGGAGTGTAGGGGGGGTGGGGCACACAGATACGCAGTATTTT
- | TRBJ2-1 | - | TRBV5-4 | CASSWPNSYNEQFF | TGTGCCAGCAGTTGGCCGAACTCCTACAATGAGCAGTTCTTC
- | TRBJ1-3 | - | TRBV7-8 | CASSLGPASTIYF | TGTGCCAGCAGCTTAGGGCCGGCTAGCACCATATATTTT
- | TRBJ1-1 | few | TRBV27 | CASSFTAGITEAFF | TGTGCCAGCAGTTTCACGGCAGGGATCACTGAAGCTTTCTTT
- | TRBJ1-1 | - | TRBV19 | CASSVTDQGHNTEAFF | TGTGCCAGTAGTGTTACCGACCAGGGGCATAACACTGAAGCTTTCTTT
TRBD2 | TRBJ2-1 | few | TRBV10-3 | CAVRQGLAPNNEQFF | TGTGCCGTCAGACAGGGACTAGCGCCTAACAATGAGCAGTTCTTC
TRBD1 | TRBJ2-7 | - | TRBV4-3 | CASSEDTPGTGGGVYVYEQYF | TGCGCCAGCAGCGAAGATACCCCCGGGACAGGGGGCGGAGTGTACGTCTACGAGCAGTACTTC
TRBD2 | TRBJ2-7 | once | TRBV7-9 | CASSAQLTSGIPYEQYF | TGTGCCAGCAGCGCCCAACTGACTAGCGGGATACCCTACGAGCAGTACTTC
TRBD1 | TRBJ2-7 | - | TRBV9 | CASSPGTGILLEQYF | TGTGCCAGCTCCCCCGGGACAGGGATCCTCCTCGAGCAGTACTTC
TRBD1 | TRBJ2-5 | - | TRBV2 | CASRVGQGIWYQETQYF | TGTGCCAGCAGGGTAGGACAGGGAATATGGTACCAAGAGACCCAGTACTTC
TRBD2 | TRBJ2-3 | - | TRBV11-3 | CASSLGLAGVGTQYF | TGTGCCAGCAGCCTCGGACTAGCGGGAGTAGGTACGCAGTATTTT
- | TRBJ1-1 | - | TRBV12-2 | CASRLARAANHNTEAFF | TGTGCAAGTCGCTTAGCGCGGGCAGCAAATCACAACACTGAAGCTTTCTTT
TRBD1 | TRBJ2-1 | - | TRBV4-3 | CASSSRDRDEQFF | TGCGCCAGCAGCTCACGGGACAGGGATGAGCAGTTCTTC
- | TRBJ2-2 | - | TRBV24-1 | CATSAGTGELFF | TGTGCCACCAGTGCGGGGACCGGGGAGCTGTTTTTT
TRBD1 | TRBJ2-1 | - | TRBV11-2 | CASRSGQGTGDEQFF | TGTGCCAGCAGGTCGGGACAGGGGACAGGAGATGAGCAGTTCTTC
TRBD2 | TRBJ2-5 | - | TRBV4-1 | CATGAGDQETQYF | TGCGCCACGGGCGCGGGAGACCAAGAGACCCAGTACTTC
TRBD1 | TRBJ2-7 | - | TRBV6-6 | CASSIPGQGELYEQYF | TGTGCCAGCAGTATACCGGGACAGGGGGAATTGTACGAGCAGTACTTC
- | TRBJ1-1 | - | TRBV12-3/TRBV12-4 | CASSPGNTEAFF | TGTGCCAGCAGCCCGGGAAACACTGAAGCTTTCTTT
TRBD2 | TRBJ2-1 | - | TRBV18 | CASRLASDNEQFF | TGTGCCAGCCGACTAGCGAGCGACAATGAGCAGTTCTTC
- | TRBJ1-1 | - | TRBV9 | CASSVDPGRPEAFF | TGTGCCAGCAGCGTAGACCCAGGGCGGCCTGAAGCTTTCTTT
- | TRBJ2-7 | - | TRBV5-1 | CASSWRDRDSYEQYF | TGCGCCAGCAGCTGGCGGGACCGAGACTCCTACGAGCAGTACTTC
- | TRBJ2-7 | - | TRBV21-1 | CASSKNRDSSYEQYF | TGTGCCAGCAGCAAAAACCGGGACAGCTCCTACGAGCAGTACTTC
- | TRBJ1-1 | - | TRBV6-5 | CASTRNTEAFF | TGTGCCAGCACTCGTAACACTGAAGCTTTCTTT
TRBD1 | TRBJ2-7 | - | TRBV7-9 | CASSRTGGPYEQYF | TGTGCCAGCAGCCGGACAGGGGGCCCCTACGAGCAGTACTTC
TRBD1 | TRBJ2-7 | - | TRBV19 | CASSPRTGLYEQYF | TGTGCCAGTAGTCCTAGGACAGGGCTCTACGAGCAGTACTTC
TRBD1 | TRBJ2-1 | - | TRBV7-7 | CASSQDRGPYNEQFF | TGTGCTAGCAGTCAGGACAGGGGACCCTACAATGAGCAGTTCTTC